This T cell receptor (beta chain) was recorded in a study of cytomegalovirus exposure and HLA in healthy donors. The study ran its PCR with 60 Vbeta and 13 Jbeta primers. Using immunoSEQ multiplex PCR, the repertoire was profiled, and TCRdb retains in-frame clones only, with some absent. Of roughly 130,000 clones in the sample, over 70% were seen once. The CDR3 length is 19 residues. V dropped 7 bases and J dropped 5 bases, with 30 bases sitting between them. From germline, CDR1 is SNHLY and CDR2 FYNNEI. The chain has TRBV2 and TRBJ2-1; D unresolved. The source of this sequence is a woman in her 40s in good health and CMV-seronegative. Sequencing was performed on PBMCs. The CDR3 sequence: CASTTRLKPKFDQNNEQFF. CDR3 in DNA: TGTGCCAGCACCACCCGACTCAAGCCCAAGTTCGATCAGAACAATGAGCAGTTCTTC.